A selection of T cell receptor beta chains follows, all from one sample in a study of cytomegalovirus exposure and HLA in healthy donors. Libraries were prepared by immunoSEQ multiplex PCR; TCRdb keeps only in-frame clonotypes and omits some of them. This repertoire comprises 65,000 to 90,000 clones; its ten largest clones make up approximately 2.9%. Sequenced input: PBMCs. Source of these receptors: a middle-aged man in good health and CMV-seronegative. The CDR3 runs from the conserved cysteine through the conserved F or W. The D gene is left open where the match is weak.

d_call j_call v_call cdr3_length cdr3_nt cdr3_aa
- TRBJ1-2 TRBV19 16 TGTGCCAGTAGTGAGGGACATCCTAACGATAACTATGGCTACACCTTC CASSEGHPNDNYGYTF
TRBD2 TRBJ2-5 TRBV19 16 TGTGCCAGTAGGACTAGCGGGGAGAAGTTACAAGAGACCCAGTACTTC CASRTSGEKLQETQYF
- TRBJ2-1 TRBV15 12 TGTGCCACCAGCAACCAGGGTAATGAGCAGTTCTTC CATSNQGNEQFF
TRBD2 TRBJ2-2 TRBV27 15 TGTGCCAGCAGTCCGGGGACTACAAACACCGGGGAGCTGTTTTTT CASSPGTTNTGELFF
TRBD1 TRBJ1-2 TRBV28 15 TGTGCCAGCAGTTTATATCCGACAGGGGGCTATGGCTACACCTTC CASSLYPTGGYGYTF
TRBD1 TRBJ2-7 TRBV6-1 14 TGTGCCAGCAGTGAGGACAGGGGTATCGACGAGCAGTACTTC CASSEDRGIDEQYF
- TRBJ1-1 TRBV5-1 15 TGCGCCAGCAGCTTGGATGACACCCCGAACACTGAAGCTTTCTTT CASSLDDTPNTEAFF
- TRBJ2-5 TRBV4-1 15 TGCGCCAGCAGCCTAACACAGGGTATGGGCGAGACCCAGTACTTC CASSLTQGMGETQYF
- TRBJ1-1 TRBV30 11 TGTGCCAGGGGGGGGGCAACTGAAGCTTTCTTT CARGGATEAFF
- TRBJ1-6 TRBV30 13 TGTGCCTGGACTATCTCCTATAATTCACCCCTCCACTTT CAWTISYNSPLHF
- TRBJ1-2 TRBV9 17 TGTGCCAGCAGCGTTAACGTGGGGGGGCAGGGAAGGGATGGCTACACCTTC CASSVNVGGQGRDGYTF
TRBD1 TRBJ2-7 TRBV2 17 TGTGCCAGCAGTGAAGGGACAGGGGACGCATCCTCCTACGAGCAGTACTTC CASSEGTGDASSYEQYF
- TRBJ1-2 TRBV25-1 16 TGTGCCAGCAGCCCCACCAGGGAACGGCAGGGAGGCGGCTACACCTTC CASSPTRERQGGGYTF